What follows are 25 T cell receptor beta chains derived from one specimen sequenced in a study of blood T cell repertoires in COVID-19. Assay used: immunoSEQ multiplex PCR; TCRdb lists only in-frame clones, some missing. There are around 140,000 clones in the sample; around 73% occur only once, and around 9.5% lies in the top ten. Sequences were obtained from peripheral blood. These receptors all stem from a woman aged 45-59 years with active or convalescent COVID-19.

The rearrangement uses TRBV11-1 and TRBJ2-7; D not resolved. The CDR3 covers 14 residues. The V and J ends lost 5 bases and 2 bases respectively, with 13 bases between them. The V gene's germline CDR1 is SGHAT and CDR2 FQDESV (reference sequence). CDR3 sequence reads: CASSPVTRPYEQYF. DNA for the CDR3: TGTGCCAGCAGCCCCGTAACGCGCCCCTACGAGCAGTACTTC.

V usage is TRBV9 and J usage is TRBJ2-1; D might be TRBD1 (5 bases). The V gene lost 3 bases and the J gene lost 7 bases, with 8 bases spanning the gap. Looked up from germline, CDR1 is SGDLS and CDR2 is YYNGEE. The CDR3 consists of 12 residues. CDR3 nucleotides: TGTGCCAGCAGCGAGCAGGGAAATGAGCAGTTCTTC. Encoded protein: CASSEQGNEQFF.

V and J are TRBV5-1 and TRBJ2-3, with D possibly being TRBD1 (5 bases). The V gene lost 0 bases and the J gene lost 3 bases, with 17 bases spanning the gap. Germline V lookup: CDR1 SGHRS, CDR2 YFSETQ. This CDR3 contains 17 residues. The CDR3 nucleotides read TGCGCCAGCAGCTTGGGGACGCCAAGGGGATCAACAGATACGCAGTATTTT. Translation: CASSLGTPRGSTDTQYF.

The chain is built from TRBV18 and TRBJ1-6; 9 positions agree with TRBD1. V lost 3 bases to trimming and J lost 7 bases; unmatched junction nucleotides: 4. The CDR3 length is 15 residues. Germline V gene data show CDR1 as KGHSH and CDR2 as LQKENI. CDR3 region: CASSPTGGVNSPLHF. CDR3 DNA: TGTGCCAGCTCACCTACAGGGGGCGTCAATTCACCCCTCCACTTT.

This clone was seen a single time. The V call is TRBV19, the J call TRBJ1-1; no definite D call. V was pared by 5 bases and J by 5 bases, with 12 bases between. Germline CDR1 and CDR2: LNHDA and SQIVND (reference sequence). CDR3 length equals 13 residues. In nucleotides, the CDR3 is TGTGCCAGTAGTCAGGACTGGGAGACTGAAGCTTTCTTT. It encodes CASSQDWETEAFF.

The V gene is TRBV19, the J gene TRBJ2-3, with D maybe TRBD2 (5 bases). Trimming stripped 5 bases from V and 4 bases from J, with 13 bases between. CDR1 is LNHDA, CDR2 SQIVND, per germline (reference sequence). The length of the CDR3 is 14 residues. In DNA form, the CDR3 reads TGTGCCAGTAGTCCTCGGGGAGCGGCAGATACGCAGTATTTT. Amino acids: CASSPRGAADTQYF.

The genes are TRBV2 and TRBJ2-5; possible D gene TRBD2, 6 bases. The CDR3 spans 15 residues. Germline V gene sequence: CDR1 SNHLY, CDR2 FYNNEI. Trimming pared 3 bases from V and 2 bases from J, leaving 13 bases between. CDR3 protein: CASSDGGLSQETQYF. CDR3 sequence (DNA): TGTGCCAGCAGTGATGGAGGGCTATCACAAGAGACCCAGTACTTC.

This clone has just one count. V usage is TRBV6-5 and J usage is TRBJ2-3; 9 nucleotides agree with TRBD1. The junction had 3 bases not matched to a gene; V was cut back by 7 bases and J by 1 base. Looked up from germline, CDR1 is MNHEY and CDR2 is SVGAGI. This CDR3 comprises 14 residues. CDR3 sequence: CASTHRGRTDTQYF. In DNA, the CDR3 is TGTGCCAGCACCCACAGGGGGCGCACAGATACGCAGTATTTT.

This clone is a singleton in its sample. The chain uses TRBV2 and TRBJ1-5, with a weak D call TRBD1 (6 bases). Trimming removed 7 bases from V and 6 bases from J, with 13 bases in between. The length of the CDR3 is 13 residues. From germline, CDR1 is SNHLY and CDR2 FYNNEI. CDR3 protein: CASKGDEGQPQHF. DNA of the CDR3: TGTGCCAGCAAGGGGGATGAAGGTCAGCCCCAGCATTTT. The full variable domain, completed using reference TRBV2 and TRBJ1-5, is EPEVTQTPSHQVTQMGQEVILRCVPISNHLYFYWYRQILGQKVEFLVSFYNNEISEKSEIFDDQFSVERPDGSNFTLKIRSTKLEDSAMYFCASKGDEGQPQHFGDGTRLSIL.

V usage is TRBV4-3 and J usage is TRBJ1-5, with D hard to call. Germline CDR1 reads LGHNA; CDR2 reads YSLEER. Trimming removed 1 base at V and 0 bases at J, with 10 bases between. The CDR3 runs 16 residues. The CDR3 DNA sequence: TGCGCCAGCAGCCAAGGCGCTTCGAATAGCAATCAGCCCCAGCATTTT. Amino acid sequence: CASSQGASNSNQPQHF.

The chain joins TRBV18 to TRBJ2-3, with D perhaps matching TRBD2 (5 bases). The germline CDR1 and CDR2 sequences are KGHSH and LQKENI. The germline V and J ends were trimmed by 0 bases and 1 base, with 8 bases remaining between them. This CDR3 is built from 15 residues. In DNA form, the CDR3 reads TGTGCCAGCTCACCACCGGCGGAGGGCACAGATACGCAGTATTTT. Encoded protein: CASSPPAEGTDTQYF.

The chain recombines TRBV4-2 with TRBJ2-7; D not certain. This CDR3 is 13 amino acids long. Germline CDR1 and CDR2: LGHNA and YNFKEQ. V was cut by 0 bases and J by 6 bases, with 9 bases left in between. Here the CDR3 DNA reads TGTGCCAGCAGCCAAGAACTGAGTCGCGAGCAGTACTTC. It translates to CASSQELSREQYF.

This clone occurred a few times. The rearrangement joins TRBV9 to TRBJ1-2; 7 bases match TRBD1. This CDR3 comprises 15 residues. Germline CDR1 SGDLS, CDR2 YYNGEE. With V trimmed by 0 bases and J by 0 bases, 2 bases remained unmatched. The CDR3 is CASSVGGTANYGYTF. The CDR3 bases are TGTGCCAGCAGCGTAGGAGGGACAGCTAACTATGGCTACACCTTC.

The genes are TRBV5-4 and TRBJ2-2; 14 bases align to TRBD2. With 4 bases clipped from V and 5 bases from J, the junction kept 4 bases outside the gene matches. The CDR3 totals 16 residues. Germline-derived CDR1 and CDR2 are SGHNT and YYREEE (reference sequence). The CDR3 DNA reads as TGTGCCAGCAGCCCAGGACTAGCGGGAGGAACCGGGGAGCTGTTTTTT. This translates into CASSPGLAGGTGELFF.

The rearrangement links TRBV6-5 to TRBJ2-7; tentative D call: TRBD2 (5 bases). Germline V CDR1 and CDR2: MNHEY, SVGAGI. The CDR3 covers 14 residues. The germline V and J ends were trimmed by 6 bases and 3 bases, with 15 bases remaining between them. The CDR3 sequence is CASSSQPGSYEQYF. The CDR3 DNA follows: TGTGCCAGCAGCTCCCAACCGGGAAGCTACGAGCAGTACTTC.

This clone was counted between two and nine times. The V call is TRBV19, the J call TRBJ2-7, with 9 bases aligning to TRBD2. The CDR3 length is 15 residues. After removal of 1 base from V and 7 bases from J, the junction contained 8 bases not matched to a gene. Per the germline V gene, CDR1 is LNHDA and CDR2 is SQIVND (reference sequence). The CDR3 coding sequence is TGTGCCAGTAGTATAGTTGCTAGCGGGGTGAAGGAGCAGTACTTC. Translating it yields CASSIVASGVKEQYF.

This sequence joins TRBV5-1 and TRBJ2-2; a possible D gene is TRBD2 (7 bases). CDR3 size: 16 residues. Germline-derived CDR1 and CDR2 are SGHRS and YFSETQ. Trimming removed 3 bases from V and 5 bases from J, with 17 bases in between. This chain's CDR3 is CASSSHGGLGTGELFF. CDR3 DNA: TGCGCCAGCAGCTCCCACGGGGGGCTGGGGACCGGGGAGCTGTTTTTT. Full variable domain (outside the CDR3, taken from reference TRBV5-1 and TRBJ2-2): KAGVTQTPRYLIKTRGQQVTLSCSPISGHRSVSWYQQTPGQGLQFLFEYFSETQRNKGNFPGRFSGRQFSNSRSEMNVSTLELGDSALYLCASSSHGGLGTGELFFGEGSRLTVL.

The chain recombines TRBV2 with TRBJ2-5; TRBD2 is a possible D gene (6 bases). Germline V gives CDR1 SNHLY, CDR2 FYNNEI. The CDR3 is made up of 15 amino acids. Trimming stripped 1 base from V and 2 bases from J, with 11 bases between. CDR3 bases: TGTGCCAGCAGTGAAGAGGAGGGTATACAAGAGACCCAGTACTTC. Its translation is CASSEEEGIQETQYF.

A remark on this clone: Additional DNA sequences in this sample encode the identical CDR3. The chain carries TRBV29-1 and TRBJ2-7; TRBD1 matches 8 bases. The length of the CDR3 is 13 residues. V gave up 6 bases and J gave up 3 bases; unmatched junction bases: 7. Germline values: CDR1 SQVTM, CDR2 ANQGSEA. The CDR3 region has the DNA TGCAGCGTCTCCGGGACAGGAGACTACGAGCAGTACTTC. It translates to CSVSGTGDYEQYF.

This sequence joins TRBV5-5 and TRBJ2-1, with TRBD2 matching over 9 bases. V lost 3 bases and J lost 8; bases outside the gene matches: 9. The CDR3 is made up of 15 amino acids. Germline loops: CDR1 SGHKS, CDR2 YYEKEE (reference sequence). CDR3 sequence: CASSSLASGIDEQFF. The CDR3 DNA reads TGTGCCAGCAGCTCCTTGGCTAGCGGGATCGATGAGCAGTTCTTC.

The chain uses TRBV4-3 and TRBJ2-1; TRBD2 agrees at 13 bases. CDR3 size: 20 residues. Per the germline V gene, CDR1 is LGHNA and CDR2 is YSLEER. Losses at the gene ends were 3 bases for V and 2 bases for J; bases not matched to a gene: 13. CDR3 loop: CASSHGLAGVGMGPYNEQFF. Written as DNA, the CDR3 is TGCGCCAGCAGCCACGGACTAGCGGGAGTGGGCATGGGTCCCTACAATGAGCAGTTCTTC.

This clone was recorded once. This chain's CDR3 is CASSIQGASGGYTF. CDR3 coding DNA: TGTGCCAGTAGTATCCAGGGGGCATCTGGTGGCTACACCTTC. The chain links TRBV19 to TRBJ1-2; TRBD1 aligns across 8 bases. The CDR3 is made up of 14 amino acids. V dropped 3 bases and J dropped 7; count of bases not matched to a gene: 7. Germline assignment: CDR1 LNHDA and CDR2 SQIVND (reference sequence).

There are a few counts of this clone. V usage is TRBV6-5 and J usage is TRBJ2-3, with D perhaps matching TRBD2 (6 bases). V lost 4 bases to trimming and J lost 1 base, with 15 bases between them. CDR1 MNHEY and CDR2 SVGAGI come from the germline V gene. This CDR3 is 16 amino acids long. In DNA form, the CDR3 reads TGTGCCAGCAGTTCGCGGGTAGCGGATGGCACAGATACGCAGTATTTT. Its translation is CASSSRVADGTDTQYF.

This clone was counted only a few times. The chain combines TRBV15 with TRBJ1-2, with TRBD1 identical over 9 bases. V lost 5 bases, J lost 2 bases, and 15 bases stayed unmatched. CDR3 length equals 18 residues. In germline, CDR1 is LNHNV, CDR2 YYDKDF (reference sequence). This chain's CDR3 is CATSVLQGAHLMNYGYTF. In DNA form, the CDR3 reads TGTGCCACCAGCGTACTACAGGGGGCCCACCTTATGAACTATGGCTACACCTTC.

The chain uses TRBV7-3 and TRBJ2-7; perhaps TRBD2 as D (5 bases). Germline CDR1 and CDR2: SGHTA and FQGTGA. CDR3 size: 13 residues. The V end was cut by 4 bases, the J end by 3 bases, with 10 bases between. The CDR3 sequence is CASSSSGSYEQYF. DNA for the CDR3: TGTGCCAGCAGCTCCTCGGGGAGCTACGAGCAGTACTTC.